One sample yielded the 14 T cell receptor beta chains listed below, sequenced in a study of cytomegalovirus exposure and HLA in healthy donors. Primers: 60 Vbeta forward and 13 Jbeta reverse. Data came from immunoSEQ multiplex PCR; TCRdb stores just in-frame clones and leaves some out. The sample has 20,000 to 25,000 clones. The source material was PBMCs. The receptors shown here come from a male donor in good health and CMV-seropositive.

The rearrangement uses TRBV18 and TRBJ2-7; 11 positions agree with TRBD2. J lost 4 bases, V lost 4 bases, and 6 bases had no gene match. CDR1 and CDR2 from the germline V gene are KGHSH and LQKENI. This CDR3 contains 15 residues. The CDR3 spells CASSLAGGKVYEQYF. In DNA form, the CDR3 reads TGTGCCAGCTCACTAGCGGGAGGGAAGGTGTACGAGCAGTACTTC.

V usage is TRBV7-9 and J usage is TRBJ2-1; tentative D call: TRBD2 (5 bases). The germline CDR1 and CDR2 sequences are SEHNR and FQNEAQ (reference sequence). CDR3 length: 14 residues. V lost 3 bases and J 8 bases, leaving 14 bases between the germline ends. The CDR3 coding sequence is TGTGCCAGCAGCTTTTGGACTGGGCGAGATGAGCAGTTCTTC. Protein sequence: CASSFWTGRDEQFF. The whole variable domain, filled in from reference TRBV7-9 and TRBJ2-1, reads DTGVSQNPRHKITKRGQNVTFRCDPISEHNRLYWYRQTLGQGPEFLTYFQNEAQLEKSRLLSDRFSAERPKGSFSTLEIQRTEQGDSAMYLCASSFWTGRDEQFFGPGTRLTVL.

The rearrangement links TRBV13 to TRBJ1-2; the D gene is possibly TRBD1 (5 bases). CDR1 is PRHDT, CDR2 FYEKMQ, per germline (reference sequence). V was cut by 5 bases and J by 5 bases, with 15 bases left in between. This CDR3 spans 14 amino acids. DNA for the CDR3: TGTGCCAGCAGCCCAGGGTCCGGGGGGTATGGCTACACCTTC. This encodes CASSPGSGGYGYTF.

J is TRBJ2-5 and V is TRBV7-8, with no clear D. Germline V lookup: CDR1 SGHVS, CDR2 FQNEAQ. This CDR3 has 17 amino acids. Trimming left V 5 bases short and J 4 bases short, with 23 bases between. This CDR3 is CASSPPRRYDVRETQYF. Written as DNA, the CDR3 is TGTGCCAGCAGCCCACCCCGTCGGTACGATGTTAGAGAGACCCAGTACTTC.

The rearrangement links TRBV27 to TRBJ1-6; 7 bases fit TRBD1. Germline V gene sequence: CDR1 MNHEY, CDR2 SMNVEV (reference sequence). This CDR3 region has 13 residues. Trimming at V came to 8 bases and at J to 8 bases, leaving 6 bases not matched to a gene. CDR3 nucleotide sequence: TGTGCCAGCTGGACAGGCCCTCATTCACCCCTCCACTTT. Amino acid sequence: CASWTGPHSPLHF.

The V call is TRBV18, the J call TRBJ1-4; the D gene is possibly TRBD1 (5 bases). Trimming left V 4 bases short and J 6 bases short, with 9 bases between. CDR1 and CDR2 (germline): KGHSH, LQKENI. The CDR3 is made up of 13 amino acids. CDR3 residues: CASSRGADEKLFF. The CDR3 DNA reads as TGTGCCAGCTCACGTGGGGCAGATGAAAAACTGTTTTTT.

This rearrangement joins TRBV9 to TRBJ1-2, with D perhaps matching TRBD1 (5 bases). Trimming pared 2 bases from V and 4 bases from J, leaving 12 bases between. The CDR3 consists of 14 residues. Germline V CDR1 and CDR2: SGDLS, YYNGEE. CDR3 in DNA: TGTGCCAGCAGCGTCCCGGGAGGGGCCTATGGCTACACCTTC. Amino acids: CASSVPGGAYGYTF.

The chain carries TRBV29-1 and TRBJ2-7; a weak D match, TRBD1 (6 bases). The length of the CDR3 is 15 residues. Germline lookup yields CDR1 SQVTM and CDR2 ANQGSEA. The V gene lost 2 bases and the J gene lost 3 bases, with 17 bases spanning the gap. The CDR3 spells CSVETGKRLGYEQYF. In nucleotides, the CDR3 is TGCAGCGTTGAAACAGGGAAGAGGTTAGGCTACGAGCAGTACTTC.

This chain uses TRBV19 with TRBJ1-1, with 9 bases lining up with TRBD1. The germline V gene encodes CDR1 LNHDA and CDR2 SQIVND (reference sequence). The CDR3 has 16 residues. The trim removed 5 bases at V and 1 base at J, leaving 8 bases unmatched. In DNA form, the CDR3 reads TGTGCCAGTAGTTTCCTACCGGGACAGGGGAACACTGAAGCTTTCTTT. Translating gives CASSFLPGQGNTEAFF.

V and J are TRBV29-1 and TRBJ2-3, with a tentative D call TRBD2 (5 bases). CDR3 length: 13 amino acids. Between the trimmed V and J ends, which lost 7 bases and 0 bases, there was a span of 11 bases. Germline CDR1 is SQVTM and CDR2 is ANQGSEA. The CDR3 region is CSAVRTSTDTQYF. CDR3 sequence (DNA): TGCAGCGCCGTAAGGACTAGCACAGATACGCAGTATTTT.

The chain couples TRBV4-2 to TRBJ1-1; 12 positions agree with TRBD1. The V gene's germline CDR1 is LGHNA and CDR2 YNFKEQ. V shed 4 bases, J shed 6 bases, and the junction held 15 bases outside the gene matches. This CDR3 is 18 amino acids long. In nucleotides, the CDR3 is TGTGCCAGCAGCCCCATTTCCGGGACAGGGGGCCGGAGGGCTGAAGCTTTCTTT. Residues: CASSPISGTGGRRAEAFF.

J is TRBJ1-1 and V is TRBV18; D is unclear. The germline V gene has CDR1 KGHSH and CDR2 LQKENI. Deletions cut 3 bases from V and 1 base from J, with 6 bases between. The CDR3 has 13 amino acids. The DNA for the CDR3 is TGTGCCAGCTCACCTTCAGGGAACACTGAAGCTTTCTTT. Translation gives CASSPSGNTEAFF.

The chain uses TRBV13 and TRBJ2-3; TRBD2 matches 8 bases. The V gene's germline CDR1 is PRHDT and CDR2 FYEKMQ (reference sequence). The CDR3 has 14 residues. V gave up 5 bases and J gave up 8 bases; unmatched junction bases: 9. The CDR3 protein is CASSHREGLGTQYF. CDR3 coding DNA: TGTGCCAGCAGCCATCGGGAGGGCCTCGGTACGCAGTATTTT.

In the case of this clone: Other DNA sequences in the sample encode the same CDR3. The chain joins TRBV30 to TRBJ2-3; 7 bases fit TRBD2. This CDR3 region has 11 residues. V trimming: 4 bases; J trimming: 8 bases; junction bases outside the gene matches: 3. Germline V CDR1 and CDR2: GTSNPN, SVGIG (reference sequence). CDR3 bases: TGTGCCTGGACCTGGGAGGGTACGCAGTATTTT. Translated: CAWTWEGTQYF.